Listed below are T cell receptor beta chains from one sample, sequenced in a study of T-cell memory formation after mild COVID-19. One entry per CDR3 protein, called by TCRdb with MiXCR from the 5' RACE reads. Found here are tens of thousands of distinct CDR3 sequences, approximately 15% of them singletons; the top ten hold approximately 39%. The sequenced sample consisted of PBMCs or a T cell subset sorted from them (not recorded which). The receptors were sampled from a man in his late teens or twenties who had mild COVID-19 (a few samples of this study predate the infection). Cell type and time point are not known. The CDR3 runs from the conserved cysteine through the conserved F or W. D genes are given only for firm matches. Size values are once, few and many counts, or a class for expanded clones, and some rows have none.

D gene: NA; V gene: TRBV5-5; J gene: TRBJ2-3; clone size: NA; CDR3 DNA: TGTGCCAGCAGCTTGCGGCAGGGTGGATGGACAGATACGCAGTATTTT; CDR3 protein: CASSLRQGGWTDTQYF
D gene: TRBD1; V gene: TRBV12-3/TRBV12-4; J gene: TRBJ1-6; clone size: NA; CDR3 DNA: TGTGCCAGCAGGGTGACAGGGTTCGGGAATTCACCCCTCCACTTT; CDR3 protein: CASRVTGFGNSPLHF
D gene: TRBD1; V gene: TRBV3-1; J gene: TRBJ1-1; clone size: few; CDR3 DNA: TGTGCCAGCAGGGGACAGGGAACCACTGAAGCTTTCTTT; CDR3 protein: CASRGQGTTEAFF
D gene: NA; V gene: TRBV4-3; J gene: TRBJ2-1; clone size: NA; CDR3 DNA: TGCGCCAGCAGCCAAGACGGGGTGTGGAGCTCCTACAATGAGCAGTTCTTC; CDR3 protein: CASSQDGVWSSYNEQFF
D gene: NA; V gene: TRBV7-2; J gene: TRBJ1-1; clone size: few; CDR3 DNA: TGTGCCAGCAGCTCGAAACCACCCCGGGGTACGTTT; CDR3 protein: CASSSKPPRGTF
D gene: TRBD1; V gene: TRBV6-5; J gene: TRBJ2-7; clone size: NA; CDR3 DNA: TGTGCCAGCAGTTATGGACAGGGGGGCTACGAGCAGTACTTC; CDR3 protein: CASSYGQGGYEQYF
D gene: NA; V gene: TRBV2; J gene: TRBJ1-5; clone size: few; CDR3 DNA: TGTGCCAGCAGTGAACTTTCGGGGGCCGACCTTAGCAATCAGCCCCAGCATTTT; CDR3 protein: CASSELSGADLSNQPQHF
D gene: NA; V gene: TRBV2; J gene: TRBJ1-1; clone size: many; CDR3 DNA: TGTGCCAGCTCCAATGGAGGGACCGGCACTGAAGCTTTCTTT; CDR3 protein: CASSNGGTGTEAFF
D gene: TRBD2; V gene: TRBV7-2; J gene: TRBJ2-3; clone size: many; CDR3 DNA: TGTGCCAGCAGCTCCGGGACTAGCTCATACCAAGATACGCAGTATTTT; CDR3 protein: CASSSGTSSYQDTQYF
D gene: NA; V gene: TRBV12-3/TRBV12-4; J gene: TRBJ2-1; clone size: few; CDR3 DNA: TGTGCCAGCAAAGAGGGGGGTTTGAATGAGCAGTTCTTC; CDR3 protein: CASKEGGLNEQFF
D gene: NA; V gene: TRBV4-1; J gene: TRBJ1-1; clone size: few; CDR3 DNA: TGCGCCAGCAGCGGGCCCAGGGGTGAAGCTTTCTTT; CDR3 protein: CASSGPRGEAFF
D gene: NA; V gene: TRBV29-1; J gene: TRBJ2-3; clone size: many; CDR3 DNA: TGCAGCGTTGCGGAGAGGGGAGCAGATACGCAGTATTTT; CDR3 protein: CSVAERGADTQYF
D gene: TRBD1; V gene: TRBV6-5; J gene: TRBJ2-2; clone size: few; CDR3 DNA: TGTGCCAGCAGTCCCCGGGACAGAGCTTTATACGGGGAGCTGTTTTTT; CDR3 protein: CASSPRDRALYGELFF
D gene: NA; V gene: TRBV4-3; J gene: TRBJ2-5; clone size: NA; CDR3 DNA: TGCGCCAGCAGCCAAGATGTAGGGGATGAAGAGACCCAGTACTTC; CDR3 protein: CASSQDVGDEETQYF
D gene: NA; V gene: TRBV5-1; J gene: TRBJ2-5; clone size: many; CDR3 DNA: TGCGCCAGCAGCTTGGACGGGGAGACCCAGTACTTC; CDR3 protein: CASSLDGETQYF
D gene: NA; V gene: TRBV3-1; J gene: TRBJ1-2; clone size: NA; CDR3 DNA: TGTGCCAGCAGCCCCTTTCCGGGGGCGAGCTATGGCTACACCTTC; CDR3 protein: CASSPFPGASYGYTF
D gene: NA; V gene: TRBV7-2; J gene: TRBJ2-2; clone size: few; CDR3 DNA: TGTGCCAGCAGCCAGCCAGGTTCCGGGGAGCTGTTTTTT; CDR3 protein: CASSQPGSGELFF
D gene: NA; V gene: TRBV7-3; J gene: TRBJ2-7; clone size: NA; CDR3 DNA: TGTGCCAGCAGCTTATTTACAGGGTCCGCCTACGAGCAGTACTTC; CDR3 protein: CASSLFTGSAYEQYF
D gene: TRBD2; V gene: TRBV6-6; J gene: TRBJ2-7; clone size: NA; CDR3 DNA: TGTGCCAGCGGCGGGGGAGGGGAGGCCTCCTACGAGCAGTACTTC; CDR3 protein: CASGGGGEASYEQYF
D gene: NA; V gene: TRBV29-1; J gene: TRBJ2-7; clone size: few; CDR3 DNA: TGCAGCGTTGAGTTCAGAGGCTACGAGCAGTACTTC; CDR3 protein: CSVEFRGYEQYF
D gene: NA; V gene: TRBV4-1; J gene: TRBJ2-7; clone size: NA; CDR3 DNA: TGCGCCAGCAGCCAAGAACCGAGCTCCTACGAGCAGTACTTC; CDR3 protein: CASSQEPSSYEQYF
D gene: NA; V gene: TRBV5-1; J gene: TRBJ2-7; clone size: NA; CDR3 DNA: TGCGCCAGCAGCTTGGCCCCCCTCTACGAGCAGTACTTC; CDR3 protein: CASSLAPLYEQYF
D gene: NA; V gene: TRBV3-1; J gene: TRBJ1-1; clone size: NA; CDR3 DNA: TGTGCCAGCAGCCAAGGACAGGTCCCCGGTGAAGCTTTCTTT; CDR3 protein: CASSQGQVPGEAFF
D gene: NA; V gene: TRBV29-1; J gene: TRBJ2-3; clone size: NA; CDR3 DNA: TGCAGCGTTCTCGAGGTAACGCAGTATTTT; CDR3 protein: CSVLEVTQYF
D gene: TRBD2; V gene: TRBV13; J gene: TRBJ2-1; clone size: few; CDR3 DNA: TGTGCCAGCAGCTTACGGACTAGATACAATGAGCAGTTCTTC; CDR3 protein: CASSLRTRYNEQFF
D gene: TRBD2; V gene: TRBV4-1; J gene: TRBJ2-3; clone size: few; CDR3 DNA: TGCGCCAGCAGCCAAGACGCGGGAGGCACAGATACGCAGTATTTT; CDR3 protein: CASSQDAGGTDTQYF
D gene: TRBD1; V gene: TRBV5-1; J gene: TRBJ1-1; clone size: NA; CDR3 DNA: TGCGCCAGCAGCTTGGATCAGCAGGGGGCGGGCACTGAAGCTTTCTTT; CDR3 protein: CASSLDQQGAGTEAFF
D gene: NA; V gene: TRBV2; J gene: TRBJ2-3; clone size: few; CDR3 DNA: TGTGCCAGCAGTTTTACGGGGGACCCCACAGATACGCAGTATTTT; CDR3 protein: CASSFTGDPTDTQYF
D gene: NA; V gene: TRBV28; J gene: TRBJ2-3; clone size: NA; CDR3 DNA: TGTGCCAGCAGTTTTATCGGGAATGAAGATACGCAGTATTTT; CDR3 protein: CASSFIGNEDTQYF
D gene: NA; V gene: TRBV21-1; J gene: TRBJ1-1; clone size: few; CDR3 DNA: TGTGCCAGCAGCACTCAGTACAAGGGCACTGAAGCTTTCTTT; CDR3 protein: CASSTQYKGTEAFF
D gene: TRBD2; V gene: TRBV5-1; J gene: TRBJ2-1; clone size: few; CDR3 DNA: TGCGCCAGCAGCTTGGTAGCGGGCGACAATGAGCAGTTCTTC; CDR3 protein: CASSLVAGDNEQFF
D gene: TRBD1; V gene: TRBV24-1; J gene: TRBJ2-2; clone size: NA; CDR3 DNA: TGTGCCACCAGTGAGCCCCGGACAGGGGAGGACACCGGGGAGCTGTTTTTT; CDR3 protein: CATSEPRTGEDTGELFF
D gene: NA; V gene: TRBV5-1; J gene: TRBJ2-7; clone size: many; CDR3 DNA: TGCGCCAGCAGCTTGGAGGCAGGAGGCCCCTACGAGCAGTACTTC; CDR3 protein: CASSLEAGGPYEQYF
D gene: NA; V gene: TRBV3-1; J gene: TRBJ1-6; clone size: many; CDR3 DNA: TGTGCCAGCAGCCCCACAGGGTTCTATAATTCACCCCTCCACTTT; CDR3 protein: CASSPTGFYNSPLHF
D gene: NA; V gene: TRBV5-1; J gene: TRBJ2-2; clone size: NA; CDR3 DNA: TGCGCCAGCAGCCCCGGGCTGGGCAGGGAAAACGGGGAGCTGTTTTTT; CDR3 protein: CASSPGLGRENGELFF
D gene: TRBD1; V gene: TRBV7-9; J gene: TRBJ1-4; clone size: NA; CDR3 DNA: TGTGCCAGCAGAAAGACAGGGGTCCGGGAAAAACTGTTTTTT; CDR3 protein: CASRKTGVREKLFF
D gene: NA; V gene: TRBV6-5; J gene: TRBJ1-2; clone size: few; CDR3 DNA: TGTGCCAGCAGCCCCGAAGTCAGCCTGAACTATGGCTACACCTTC; CDR3 protein: CASSPEVSLNYGYTF
D gene: TRBD2; V gene: TRBV9; J gene: TRBJ2-5; clone size: few; CDR3 DNA: TGTGCCAGCAGCGTATATGGGGGGGTACAAGAGACCCAGTACTTC; CDR3 protein: CASSVYGGVQETQYF
D gene: NA; V gene: TRBV2; J gene: TRBJ2-1; clone size: NA; CDR3 DNA: TGTGCCAGCGAAACAGTCTCCTACAATGAGCAGTTCTTC; CDR3 protein: CASETVSYNEQFF
D gene: NA; V gene: TRBV4-1; J gene: TRBJ1-3; clone size: few; CDR3 DNA: TGCGCCAGCAGCCCGGGCCCTACCCCCTCTGGAAACACCATATATTTT; CDR3 protein: CASSPGPTPSGNTIYF
D gene: TRBD2; V gene: TRBV6-2/TRBV6-3; J gene: TRBJ2-2; clone size: NA; CDR3 DNA: TGTGCCAGCCGGAACCCGGGACGGGGGGACACCGGGGAGCTGTTTTTT; CDR3 protein: CASRNPGRGDTGELFF
D gene: NA; V gene: TRBV4-3; J gene: TRBJ2-7; clone size: NA; CDR3 DNA: TGCGCCAGCAGCCAAGATGAACGGGCGTACAACGAGCAGTACTTC; CDR3 protein: CASSQDERAYNEQYF
D gene: TRBD2; V gene: TRBV10-3; J gene: TRBJ2-2; clone size: NA; CDR3 DNA: TGTGCCATCAGTGAGGGGCTAGCGGGCATATGGACCGGGGAGCTGTTTTTT; CDR3 protein: CAISEGLAGIWTGELFF
D gene: NA; V gene: TRBV5-6; J gene: TRBJ1-5; clone size: few; CDR3 DNA: TGTGCCAGCAGCTTAGCAGGGTCCTCTTACGATCAGCCCCAGCATTTT; CDR3 protein: CASSLAGSSYDQPQHF
D gene: TRBD1; V gene: TRBV7-3; J gene: TRBJ1-6; clone size: few; CDR3 DNA: TGTGCCAGCAGCCTCGGACAGGGGTACGCTTCACCCCTCCACTTT; CDR3 protein: CASSLGQGYASPLHF
D gene: NA; V gene: TRBV12-5; J gene: TRBJ2-7; clone size: NA; CDR3 DNA: TGTGCTAGTGGTTTACCCGCCGGGGGAACCTCCTACGAGCAGTACTTC; CDR3 protein: CASGLPAGGTSYEQYF
D gene: TRBD1; V gene: TRBV29-1; J gene: TRBJ1-1; clone size: few; CDR3 DNA: TGCAGCGTTGAAGATCGGGACAGGGGGCTCGGGAGGGAAGCTTTCTTT; CDR3 protein: CSVEDRDRGLGREAFF
D gene: TRBD2; V gene: TRBV18; J gene: TRBJ2-3; clone size: few; CDR3 DNA: TGTGCCAGCTCAAAGGGACTAGCGGGATTCACAGATACGCAGTATTTT; CDR3 protein: CASSKGLAGFTDTQYF
D gene: NA; V gene: TRBV7-8; J gene: TRBJ2-2; clone size: NA; CDR3 DNA: TGTGCCAGCAGCTGGGACGCCAACGCGAACACCGGGGAGCTGTTTTTT; CDR3 protein: CASSWDANANTGELFF
D gene: TRBD1; V gene: TRBV29-1; J gene: TRBJ2-3; clone size: few; CDR3 DNA: TGCAGCGTTTCCCCGACAGGGGGGGGGGATACGCAGTATTTT; CDR3 protein: CSVSPTGGGDTQYF